The rows below give T cell receptor beta chains drawn from one sample of a study of radiotherapy plus CTLA-4 blockade in lung cancer. Assay used: immunoSEQ multiplex PCR; TCRdb lists only in-frame clones, some missing. Found here are some 51,000 clones, approximately 80% of them singletons; the top ten hold about 2.4%. The sample in question was peripheral blood, obtained from a patient treated with radiotherapy plus ipilimumab. These receptors originate from a human donor with non-small cell lung cancer whose response to radiotherapy plus ipilimumab could not be evaluated. Both conserved end residues are part of each CDR3. D genes are given only for firm matches. The size field is filled for only some rows; it gives once, few, many or a size class.

clone size	V gene	J gene	D gene	CDR3 DNA	CDR3 protein
-	TRBV9	TRBJ1-6	-	TGTGCCAGCAGCGTACCCGAAAGGGGTTCACCCCTCCACTTT	CASSVPERGSPLHF
medium-sized	TRBV7-2	TRBJ1-3	-	TGTGCCAGCAGCGTAGGACAGGGAAACACCATATATTTT	CASSVGQGNTIYF
-	TRBV7-9	TRBJ2-2	TRBD1	TGTGCCAGCAGCTACAGGGGCCCGACCACCGGGGAGCTGTTTTTT	CASSYRGPTTGELFF
-	TRBV29-1	TRBJ1-4	-	TGCAGCGCCGGGAGGGGTGGTGAAAAACTGTTTTTT	CSAGRGGEKLFF
few	TRBV6-1	TRBJ1-4	TRBD1	TGTGCCAGCAGGGGACAGGGTGGTGAAAAACTGTTTTTT	CASRGQGGEKLFF
few	TRBV19	TRBJ2-2	-	TGTGCCAGTACCACCCCCGGCGGCGGGGAGCTGTTTTTT	CASTTPGGGELFF
-	TRBV27	TRBJ1-1	-	TGTGCCAGCAGTCAAGGGGGTTGGATGAACACTGAAGCTTTCTTT	CASSQGGWMNTEAFF
-	TRBV6-5	TRBJ2-7	TRBD2	TGTGCCAGCAGTTCTTACGGGACTAGCGGGCCAAATCTCTTC	CASSSYGTSGPNLF
-	TRBV28	TRBJ2-6	TRBD2	TGTGCCAGCAGTCCTGTGACCGGCCGGGGGGACTCTGGGGCCAACGTCCTGACTTTC	CASSPVTGRGDSGANVLTF
-	TRBV4-3	TRBJ2-5	-	TGCGCCAGCAGCCCGAAAGCTCGTCAAGAGACCCAGTACTTC	CASSPKARQETQYF
-	TRBV7-9	TRBJ1-2	-	TGTGCCAGCAGCCGCAGGCGGGTCCTTGGCTATGGCTACACCTTC	CASSRRRVLGYGYTF
-	TRBV28	TRBJ1-1	-	TGTGCCAGCAGTTTCGAGGTGGGTGACGCTTTCTTT	CASSFEVGDAFF
-	TRBV30	TRBJ2-2	TRBD1	TGTGCCTGGAGCGGGACAGGGTGGGGGGTTGTGGACACCGGGGAGCTGTTTTTT	CAWSGTGWGVVDTGELFF
-	TRBV18	TRBJ2-2	-	TGTGCCAGCTCACCCCGGGATAGAAAACTCACCGGGGAGCTGTTTTTT	CASSPRDRKLTGELFF
-	TRBV29-1	TRBJ2-1	-	TGCAGCGTCCAGAAACCTTTTCGCAATGAGCAGTTCTTC	CSVQKPFRNEQFF
-	TRBV7-7	TRBJ2-5	-	TGTGCTAGCAGCTTAGGGCAGGGAGAGACCCAGTACTTC	CASSLGQGETQYF
once	TRBV7-7	TRBJ1-1	-	TGTGCCAGCAGCTTAGATCCGGGAACTGAAGCTTTCTTT	CASSLDPGTEAFF
-	TRBV7-3	TRBJ2-1	TRBD2	TGTGCCAGCAGCACTAGCGGGAGCGGGGACAATGAGCAGTTCTTC	CASSTSGSGDNEQFF
-	TRBV18	TRBJ2-2	-	TGTGCCAGCTCACGGTCGGCAGGGGTGAACACCGGGGAGCTGTTTTTT	CASSRSAGVNTGELFF
-	TRBV28	TRBJ1-5	TRBD1	TGTGCCAGCCTCCGAAGGGGGCGCGATGATCAGCCCCAGCATTTT	CASLRRGRDDQPQHF
-	TRBV9	TRBJ2-2	-	TGTGCCAGCAGCGTCTCCAGGCGGGTTAACACCGGGGAGCTGTTTTTT	CASSVSRRVNTGELFF
-	TRBV7-2	TRBJ2-1	TRBD2	TGTGCCAGCAGCACCGGAGGGACTAGGAGGATTGAGCAGTTCTTC	CASSTGGTRRIEQFF
-	TRBV18	TRBJ1-3	-	TGTGCCAGCTCACCCGGACAGATCCTTCGAAACACCATATATTTT	CASSPGQILRNTIYF
few	TRBV29-1	TRBJ2-1	TRBD2	TGCAGCGTTGAAGTCCAGGGCGGGAGGCCCTCCTCCGGGCAGTTCTTC	CSVEVQGGRPSSGQFF
-	TRBV11-2	TRBJ1-1	TRBD1	TGTGCCAGCAGCTTAAACAGGGGTTACACTGAAGCTTTCTTT	CASSLNRGYTEAFF
-	TRBV6-5	TRBJ2-1	-	TGTGCCAGCAGTTACAGCACCATCAATGAGCAGTTCTTC	CASSYSTINEQFF
-	TRBV5-1	TRBJ2-7	TRBD1	TGCGCCAGCAGCTTGGAGGGGACAGGTGGCTACGAGCAGTACTTC	CASSLEGTGGYEQYF
-	TRBV28	TRBJ2-7	TRBD2	TGTGCCAGCAGCCTCGGGGGCGGGAGGGGATCCTACGAGCAGTACTTC	CASSLGGGRGSYEQYF
-	TRBV6-5	TRBJ1-2	-	TGTGCCAGCACCATGAGGGGGGGTAGCAATGGCTACACCTTC	CASTMRGGSNGYTF
-	TRBV28	TRBJ2-7	TRBD2	TGTGCCAGCAGTCCGGGACTAGTCTACGAGCAGTACTTC	CASSPGLVYEQYF
-	TRBV25-1	TRBJ2-1	-	TGTGCCAGCAGCCCGAGTATCTCCTACAATGAGCAGTTCTTC	CASSPSISYNEQFF
-	TRBV28	TRBJ1-2	TRBD1	TGTGCCAGCAGCCTGACAGGGGCGTTCTATGGCTACACCTTC	CASSLTGAFYGYTF
-	TRBV28	TRBJ2-5	-	TGTGCCAGCAGTTCCTCTTTGAAAAACGGTCAAGAGACCCAGTACTTC	CASSSSLKNGQETQYF
-	TRBV7-3	TRBJ2-1	TRBD2	TGTGCCAGCAGCGACCGCAGGACTAGCAACCAGCAGTTCTTC	CASSDRRTSNQQFF
-	TRBV19	TRBJ1-1	-	TGTGCCAGTAGCGATGCGGGGCGACTTGAAGCTTTCTTT	CASSDAGRLEAFF
-	TRBV18	TRBJ2-7	TRBD1	TGTGCCAGCTCACCACAGGACAGGGCGACCGAGCAGTACTTC	CASSPQDRATEQYF
-	TRBV18	TRBJ1-1	TRBD1	TGTGCCAGCTCACTCGGGACAGGGGCCCTGAACACTGAAGCTTTCTTT	CASSLGTGALNTEAFF
few	TRBV7-9	TRBJ2-7	TRBD1	TGTGCCAGCAGCCTGGGACAGTACGAGCAGTACTTC	CASSLGQYEQYF
-	TRBV9	TRBJ1-2	TRBD1	TGTGCCAGCAGCGTCGGACAGGGGTCATACTATGGCTACACCTTC	CASSVGQGSYYGYTF
-	TRBV18	TRBJ2-5	TRBD2	TGTGCCAGCTCCCCCGGACTAGAGAGCGGCTCGGAGACCCAGTACTTC	CASSPGLESGSETQYF